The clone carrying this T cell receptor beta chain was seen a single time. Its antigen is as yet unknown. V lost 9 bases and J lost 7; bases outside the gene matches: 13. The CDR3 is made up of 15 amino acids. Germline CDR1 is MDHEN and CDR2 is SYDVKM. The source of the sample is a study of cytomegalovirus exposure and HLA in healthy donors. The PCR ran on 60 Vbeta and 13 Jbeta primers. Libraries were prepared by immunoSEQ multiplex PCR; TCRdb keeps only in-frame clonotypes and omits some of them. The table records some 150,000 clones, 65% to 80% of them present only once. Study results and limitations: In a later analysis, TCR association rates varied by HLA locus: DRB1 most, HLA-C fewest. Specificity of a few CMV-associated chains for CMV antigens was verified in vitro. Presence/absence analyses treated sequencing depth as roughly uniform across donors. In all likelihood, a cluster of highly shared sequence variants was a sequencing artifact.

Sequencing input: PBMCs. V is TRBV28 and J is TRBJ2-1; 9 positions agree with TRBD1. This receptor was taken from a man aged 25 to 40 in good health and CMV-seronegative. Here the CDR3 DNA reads TGTGCCAGTAAACAATCCGGGACAGGGTTTAATGAGCAGTTCTTC. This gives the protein CASKQSGTGFNEQFF.